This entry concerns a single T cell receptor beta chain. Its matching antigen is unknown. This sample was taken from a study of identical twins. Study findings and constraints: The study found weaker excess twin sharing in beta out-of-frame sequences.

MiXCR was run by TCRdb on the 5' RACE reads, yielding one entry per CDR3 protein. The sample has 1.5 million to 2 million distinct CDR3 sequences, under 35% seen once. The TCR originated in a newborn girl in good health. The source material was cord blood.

CDR3 DNA sequence: TGCAGCGTTCAAACACTAGCGGGAGCCTACGAGCAGTACTTC. Translated, it gives CSVQTLAGAYEQYF. The V and J genes are TRBV29-1 and TRBJ2-7; 11 nucleotides align to TRBD2. CDR1 and CDR2 (germline): SQVTM, ANQGSEA. The CDR3 runs 14 residues. With 5 bases clipped from V and 2 bases from J, the junction kept 5 bases outside the gene matches.